This T cell receptor (beta chain) was sequenced in a study of T cells in Graves' hyperthyroidism and ophthalmopathy. Uncontrolled infection, other autoimmune disease, pregnancy or lactation disqualified patients from enrolment. Amplified TCR beta CDR3 regions came from RNA transcripts. Initially, a first-round RT-PCR of the TCR CDR3 employed the HTBI primer set. TCRdb passed the multiplex PCR reads through MiXCR, listing each CDR3 protein once. The sample comprises hundreds of thousands of distinct CDR3 sequences, roughly a quarter of which are singletons, and approximately 10% rests with the top ten. This clonotype was seen ten or more times. The V gene's germline CDR1 is SGHAT and CDR2 FQNNGV. This CDR3 has 15 residues. V was shortened by 4 bases and J by 5 bases, with 17 bases between the two germline ends.

The receptor was isolated from a woman aged 30 to 39 with Graves' ophthalmopathy. The chain joins TRBV11-2 to TRBJ1-2; D might be TRBD1 (5 bases). Sequencing was performed on blood. The CDR3 coding sequence is TGTGCCAGCAGCTCCACCCCCAGGGTGGTATATGGCTACACCTTC. This translates into CASSSTPRVVYGYTF.